The 18 T cell receptor beta chains below come from one sample, sequenced in a study of blood T cell repertoires in COVID-19. Profiled with immunoSEQ multiplex PCR; TCRdb holds only in-frame clones, not every one. The sample carries 250,000 to 350,000 clones, roughly 84% recorded once. Source material: peripheral blood. These receptor sequences come from a human donor with COVID-19, enrolled during active disease. The donor label of this sample is uncertain.

This rearrangement joins TRBV5-5 to TRBJ2-1; 10 bases are a match to TRBD2. The CDR3 loop spans 15 amino acids. From germline, CDR1 is SGHKS and CDR2 YYEKEE (reference sequence). V lost 0 bases to trimming and J lost 9 bases; unmatched junction nucleotides: 6. The CDR3 sequence: CASSLAVAGGLEQFF. The CDR3 coding sequence is TGTGCCAGCAGCTTGGCGGTAGCGGGAGGCCTTGAGCAGTTCTTC.

This sequence joins TRBV2 and TRBJ2-1; 8 bases match TRBD2. Germline lookup yields CDR1 SNHLY and CDR2 FYNNEI. V lost 3 bases and J lost 8; bases outside the gene matches: 12. The CDR3 runs to 16 residues. Here the CDR3 reads CASSDQRELFEDEQFF. CDR3 coding DNA: TGTGCCAGCAGTGACCAGCGGGAGCTGTTCGAGGATGAGCAGTTCTTC.

The genes are TRBV28 and TRBJ2-3, with 12 bases identical to TRBD2. The germline gives CDR1 MDHEN, CDR2 SYDVKM. Trimming removed 4 bases from V and 10 bases from J; junction bases left unmatched: 12. CDR3 length: 16 amino acids. The CDR3: CASSYNRASGRAPQYF. Here the CDR3 DNA reads TGTGCCAGCAGTTACAACCGTGCTAGCGGGAGGGCCCCGCAGTATTTT.

The CDR3 DNA reads as TGTGCCAGCAGGAAAGCGGACGGGAATACCTACAATGAGCAGTTCTTC. It encodes CASRKADGNTYNEQFF. This chain joins TRBV5-4 and TRBJ2-1, with a possible D match to TRBD2 (5 bases). V lost 5 bases and J lost 2, with 17 bases in between. The CDR3 has 16 residues. The germline CDR1 and CDR2 sequences are SGHNT and YYREEE (reference sequence).

The chain joins TRBV6-5 to TRBJ2-7; TRBD1 agrees at 10 bases. V lost 5 bases to trimming and J lost 3 bases; unmatched junction nucleotides: 7. Per the germline V gene, CDR1 is MNHEY and CDR2 is SVGAGI. This CDR3 is built from 15 residues. The CDR3 nucleotides read TGTGCCAGCAGTACCCGGGACAGGGGATTCTACGAGCAGTACTTC. Translation: CASSTRDRGFYEQYF.

CDR3 amino acids: CASSISAGENSPLHF. The CDR3 DNA reads as TGTGCCAGTAGTATTTCGGCAGGGGAAAATTCACCCCTCCACTTT. The chain employs TRBV19 and TRBJ1-6; D might be TRBD1 (6 bases). The CDR3 contains 15 residues. CDR1 LNHDA and CDR2 SQIVND come from the germline V gene (reference sequence). The V and J ends lost 3 bases and 7 bases respectively, with 13 bases between them.

The CDR3 nucleotides read TGTGCCAGCAGTTACGGGACAGGGCAAGGGGGAAGTCAGCCCCAGCATTTT. It yields the protein CASSYGTGQGGSQPQHF. The genes are TRBV6-2 or TRBV6-3 and TRBJ1-5; 9 bases map to TRBD1. The CDR3 loop spans 17 amino acids. V lost 2 bases, J lost 6 bases, and 11 bases stayed unmatched. The germline CDR1 and CDR2 sequences are MNHEY and SVGEGT.

The chain joins TRBV7-2 to TRBJ2-2; 10 bases line up with TRBD2. The CDR3 runs to 14 residues. The V gene end was trimmed by 6 bases and the J gene end by 10 bases; junction bases not matched to a gene: 8. Germline-derived CDR1 and CDR2 are SGHTA and FQGNSA. CDR3 loop: CASSPLAGRSELFF. The CDR3 nucleotides read TGTGCCAGCAGTCCACTAGCGGGACGGTCGGAGCTGTTTTTT. Combining the CDR3 with reference TRBV7-2 and TRBJ2-2 gives the whole variable domain GAGVSQSPSNKVTEKGKDVELRCDPISGHTALYWYRQSLGQGLEFLIYFQGNSAPDKSGLPSDRFSAERTGGSVSTLTIQRTQQEDSAVYLCASSPLAGRSELFFGEGSRLTVL.

This clone has a single count. The CDR3 DNA follows: TGTGCCAGCAGCCTCTCGTGCGGGAGCACCGGGGAGCTGTTTTTT. This encodes CASSLSCGSTGELFF. The chain has TRBV21-1 and TRBJ2-2; TRBD2 was called by the table and not checked on the DNA. TRBV21-1 is a listed pseudogene. The CDR3 is 15 amino acids.

To note about this clone: Compared with germline, one end of the junction differs, possibly owing to a read error. The chain couples TRBV7-7 to TRBJ2-1, with 7 bases fitting TRBD2. CDR3 size: 13 residues. Germline values: CDR1 SSHAT, CDR2 FNYEAQ (reference sequence). DNA of the CDR3: TGTGCTAGCAGCTTAGGGAGGGCAGGTGAGCAGTTCTTC. Its protein product is CASSLGRAGEQFF.

V and J are TRBV19 and TRBJ2-2, with 8 bases lining up with TRBD2. J gave up 6 bases and V 4 bases, and 7 bases lay outside the gene matches. Germline-derived CDR1 and CDR2 are LNHDA and SQIVND (reference sequence). This CDR3 contains 15 residues. CDR3: CASSTTGGVPGELFF. The CDR3 DNA is TGTGCCAGTAGTACTACCGGGGGGGTCCCCGGGGAGCTGTTTTTT.

V gene TRBV7-2 combines with J gene TRBJ2-1; D perhaps matches TRBD2 (6 bases). Germline loops: CDR1 SGHTA, CDR2 FQGNSA. The ends were cut back, 5 bases at V and 11 bases at J, with 16 bases in the middle. The CDR3 extends over 13 amino acids. CDR3: CASSPPYGGKQFF. In nucleotides, the CDR3 is TGTGCCAGCAGCCCACCCTATGGCGGGAAGCAGTTCTTC.

V and J are TRBV4-1 and TRBJ1-4; D may be TRBD1 (5 bases). There are 16 residues in the CDR3. Germline V lookup: CDR1 MGHRA, CDR2 YSYEKL. V lost 0 bases and J lost 4, with 12 bases in between. CDR3: CASSQEEGLGNEKLFF. The CDR3, as DNA: TGCGCCAGCAGCCAAGAGGAGGGACTGGGTAATGAAAAACTGTTTTTT.

This clone has more than one count but fewer than ten. This chain joins TRBV7-8 and TRBJ1-4; 7 bases match TRBD1. CDR3 size: 15 residues. Germline CDR1 is SGHVS and CDR2 is FQNEAQ. V lost 5 bases to trimming and J lost 13 bases; unmatched junction nucleotides: 16. The chain's CDR3 is CASSPGDSSISRLFF. CDR3 DNA sequence: TGTGCCAGCAGCCCCGGGGACAGTTCAATCTCCCGACTGTTTTTT. The full variable domain, in which reference TRBV7-8 and TRBJ1-4 provide the parts outside the CDR3, is GAGVSQSPRYKVAKRGQDVALRCDPISGHVSLFWYQQALGQGPEFLTYFQNEAQLDKSGLPSDRFFAERPEGSVSTLKIQRTQQEDSAVYLCASSPGDSSISRLFFGSGTQLSVL.

This chain uses TRBV11-2 with TRBJ2-4; 7 bases agree with TRBD2. The junction had 11 bases not matched to a gene; V was cut back by 3 bases and J by 9 bases. Germline V gives CDR1 SGHAT, CDR2 FQNNGV. This CDR3 is 15 amino acids long. The CDR3 nucleotides read TGTGCCAGCAGCTTGGTGGGAGGGCCTTTAGGCATTCAGTACTTC. Amino acid sequence: CASSLVGGPLGIQYF. Supplemented by reference TRBV11-2 and TRBJ2-4, the full variable domain reads EAGVAQSPRYKIIEKRQSVAFWCNPISGHATLYWYQQILGQGPKLLIQFQNNGVVDDSQLPKDRFSAERLKGVDSTLKIQPAKLEDSAVYLCASSLVGGPLGIQYFGAGTRLSVL.

CDR3 sequence (DNA): TGTGCCAGCAGTTTCGGGATCTCTGGGGCCAACGTCCTGACTTTC. This sequence encodes CASSFGISGANVLTF. The chain couples TRBV28 to TRBJ2-6; tentative D call: TRBD2 (5 bases). Between the trimmed V and J ends, which lost 3 bases and 0 bases, there was a span of 6 bases. Germline assignment: CDR1 MDHEN and CDR2 SYDVKM. There are 15 residues in the CDR3.

This CDR3 is CASSIAEDTGYTF. The CDR3, as DNA: TGTGCCAGTAGTATAGCCGAGGATACTGGCTACACCTTC. This chain connects TRBV19 to TRBJ1-2, with D hard to call. V was cut by 1 base and J by 7 bases, with 10 bases left in between. Germline CDR1 and CDR2: LNHDA and SQIVND (reference sequence). The length of the CDR3 is 13 residues.

The chain combines TRBV5-6 with TRBJ2-2; 9 bases agree with TRBD1. V dropped 2 bases and J dropped 3; count of bases not matched to a gene: 2. The CDR3 loop spans 15 amino acids. Per germline, CDR1 SGHDT and CDR2 YYEEEE. CDR3: CASSFGTGYTGELFF. The CDR3 nucleotides read TGTGCCAGCAGCTTTGGGACAGGGTACACCGGGGAGCTGTTTTTT.